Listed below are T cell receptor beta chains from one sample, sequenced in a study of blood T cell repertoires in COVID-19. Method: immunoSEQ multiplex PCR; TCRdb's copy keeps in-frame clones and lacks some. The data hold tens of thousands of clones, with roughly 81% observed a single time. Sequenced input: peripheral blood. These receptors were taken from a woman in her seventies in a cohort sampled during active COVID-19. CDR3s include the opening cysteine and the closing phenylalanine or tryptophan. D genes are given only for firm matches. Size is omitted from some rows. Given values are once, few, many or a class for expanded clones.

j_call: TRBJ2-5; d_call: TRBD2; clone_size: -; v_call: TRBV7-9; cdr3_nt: TGTGCCAGCAGCTTAGGCTTGACTAGCGGGGGAGAGGAAGAGACCCAGTACTTC; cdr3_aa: CASSLGLTSGGEEETQYF
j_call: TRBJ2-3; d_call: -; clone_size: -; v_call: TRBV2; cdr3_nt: TGTGCCAGCAGTGGGGAGTTTTCTAGCACAGATACGCAGTATTTT; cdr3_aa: CASSGEFSSTDTQYF
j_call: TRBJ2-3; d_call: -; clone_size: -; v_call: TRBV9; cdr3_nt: TGTGCCAGCAGCGGCGGGGTTAGCACAGATACGCAGTATTTT; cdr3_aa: CASSGGVSTDTQYF
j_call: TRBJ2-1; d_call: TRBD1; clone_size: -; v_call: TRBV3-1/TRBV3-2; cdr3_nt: TGTGCCAGCAGCAGCACCGACAGGGGCAGGATCTTC; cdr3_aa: CASSSTDRGRIF
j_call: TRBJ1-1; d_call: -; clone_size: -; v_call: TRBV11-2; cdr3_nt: TGTGCCAGCAGCACGCGCAGGGAAACGAACACTGAAGCTTTCTTT; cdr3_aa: CASSTRRETNTEAFF
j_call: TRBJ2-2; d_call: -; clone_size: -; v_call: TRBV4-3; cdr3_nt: TGCGCCAGCAGCCAAGATCCCGCGAGCACCGGGGAGCTGTTTTTT; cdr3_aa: CASSQDPASTGELFF
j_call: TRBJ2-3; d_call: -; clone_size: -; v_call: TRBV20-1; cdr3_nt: TGCAGTGCTAGTTGGGCGGGAAGCACAGATACGCAGTATTTT; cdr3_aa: CSASWAGSTDTQYF
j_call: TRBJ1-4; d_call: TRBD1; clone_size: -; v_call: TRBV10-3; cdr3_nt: TGTGCCATCAGCCGACAGGGGGCGGGGGAAAAACTGTTTTTT; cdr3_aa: CAISRQGAGEKLFF
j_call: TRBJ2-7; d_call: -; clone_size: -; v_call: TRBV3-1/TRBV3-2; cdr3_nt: TGTGCCAGCAGCCAAGCCGACAAGCAGGGGTTCTACGAGCAGTACTTC; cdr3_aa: CASSQADKQGFYEQYF
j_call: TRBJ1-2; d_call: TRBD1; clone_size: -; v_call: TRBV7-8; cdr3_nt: TGTGCCAGCAGTCGCCCTAGGACAGGGGGAGTCTATGGCTACACCTTC; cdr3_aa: CASSRPRTGGVYGYTF
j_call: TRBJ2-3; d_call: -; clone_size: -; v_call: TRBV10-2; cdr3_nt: TGCGCCAGCAGGGGACAGGGGCCAGTAGAAGCGGGAGGAGGACCAGATACGCAGTATTTT; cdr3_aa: CASRGQGPVEAGGGPDTQYF
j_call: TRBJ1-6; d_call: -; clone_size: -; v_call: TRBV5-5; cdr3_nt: TGTGCCAGCAGCTTAGAGGGCAATTCACCCCTCCACTTT; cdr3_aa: CASSLEGNSPLHF
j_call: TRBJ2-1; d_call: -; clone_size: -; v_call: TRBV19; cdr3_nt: TGTGCCAGTAGTTCTATAATACGGAGCTCCTACAATGAGCAGTTCTTC; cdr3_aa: CASSSIIRSSYNEQFF
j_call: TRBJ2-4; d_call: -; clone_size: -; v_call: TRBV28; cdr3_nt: TGTGCCAGCAGACCCCCCAGGGGTCTTGGCAAAAACATTCAGTACTTC; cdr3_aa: CASRPPRGLGKNIQYF
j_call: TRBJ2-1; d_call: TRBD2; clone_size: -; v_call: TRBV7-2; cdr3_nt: TGTGCCAGCGGGGCGGGAGTCAATGAGCAGTTCTTC; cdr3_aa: CASGAGVNEQFF
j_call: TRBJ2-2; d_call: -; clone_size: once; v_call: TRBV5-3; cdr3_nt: TGTGCCAGAAGCTTGGTTGAGAGGTGCGGGGAGCTGTTTTTT; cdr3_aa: CARSLVERCGELFF
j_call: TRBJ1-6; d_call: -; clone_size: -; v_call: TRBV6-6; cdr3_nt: TGTGCCAGCAGTTACTCGGTGGGGGAGGCACCCCTCCACTTT; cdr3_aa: CASSYSVGEAPLHF
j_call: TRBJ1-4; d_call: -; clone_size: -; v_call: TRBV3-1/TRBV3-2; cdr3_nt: TGTGCCAGCAGCCCCTCGGGGGGACCTAATGAAAAACTGTTTTTT; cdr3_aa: CASSPSGGPNEKLFF
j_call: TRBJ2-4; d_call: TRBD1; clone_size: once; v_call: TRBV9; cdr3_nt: TGTGCCAGCAGCGTAGGAGGGACAGGGGTAGCCAAAAACATTCAGTACTTC; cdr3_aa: CASSVGGTGVAKNIQYF
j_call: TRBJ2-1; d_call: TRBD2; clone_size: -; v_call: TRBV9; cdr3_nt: TGTGCCAGCAGCGTAGCTCCGGGACTAACCTCCGATGAGCAGTTCTTC; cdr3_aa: CASSVAPGLTSDEQFF
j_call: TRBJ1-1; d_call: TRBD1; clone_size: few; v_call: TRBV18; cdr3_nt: TGTGCCAGCTCACCCACCGGGACAGGGGCGGTGGGCACTGAAGCTTTCTTT; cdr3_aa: CASSPTGTGAVGTEAFF
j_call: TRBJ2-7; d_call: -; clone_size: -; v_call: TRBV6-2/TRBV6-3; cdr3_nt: TGTGCCAGCAGTTACGGAGGGCGGCCCTACGAGCAGTACTTC; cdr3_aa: CASSYGGRPYEQYF
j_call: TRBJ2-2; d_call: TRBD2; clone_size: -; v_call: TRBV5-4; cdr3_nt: TGTGCCAGCAGCTTGGGCGGACTAGCGGTTGGGGTCGGGGAGCTGTTTTTT; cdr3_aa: CASSLGGLAVGVGELFF